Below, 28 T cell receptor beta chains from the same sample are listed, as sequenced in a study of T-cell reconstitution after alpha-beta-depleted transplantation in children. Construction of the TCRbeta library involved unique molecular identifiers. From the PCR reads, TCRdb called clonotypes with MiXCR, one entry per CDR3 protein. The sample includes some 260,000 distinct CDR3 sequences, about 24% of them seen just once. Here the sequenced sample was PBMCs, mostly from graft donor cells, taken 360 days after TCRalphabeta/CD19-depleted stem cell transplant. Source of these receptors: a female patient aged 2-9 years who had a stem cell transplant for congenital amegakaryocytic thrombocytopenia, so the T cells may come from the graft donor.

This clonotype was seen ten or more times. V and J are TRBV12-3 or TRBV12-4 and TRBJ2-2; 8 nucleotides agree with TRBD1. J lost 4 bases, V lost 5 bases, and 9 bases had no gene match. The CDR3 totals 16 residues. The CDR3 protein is CASSPRTGLGTGELFF. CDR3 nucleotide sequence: TGTGCCAGCAGTCCGAGGACAGGGCTGGGCACCGGGGAGCTGTTTTTT.

The CDR3 region is CAISSPNEQFF. For the CDR3, the DNA is TGTGCCATCAGTTCCCCAAATGAGCAGTTCTTC. V usage is TRBV10-3 and J usage is TRBJ2-1; D is unclear. Trimming cost V 5 bases and J 7 bases, with 6 bases left between them. The CDR3 is made up of 11 amino acids. CDR1 and CDR2 (germline): ENHRY, SYGVKD.

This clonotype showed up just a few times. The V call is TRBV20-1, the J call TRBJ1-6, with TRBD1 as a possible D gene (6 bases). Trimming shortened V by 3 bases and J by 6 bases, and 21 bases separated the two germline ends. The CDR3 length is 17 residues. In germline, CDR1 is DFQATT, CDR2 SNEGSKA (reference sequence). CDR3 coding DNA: TGCAGTGCTAGCCCCCTTTTGTGGGGGCAAATTAATTCACCCCTCCACTTT. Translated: CSASPLLWGQINSPLHF.

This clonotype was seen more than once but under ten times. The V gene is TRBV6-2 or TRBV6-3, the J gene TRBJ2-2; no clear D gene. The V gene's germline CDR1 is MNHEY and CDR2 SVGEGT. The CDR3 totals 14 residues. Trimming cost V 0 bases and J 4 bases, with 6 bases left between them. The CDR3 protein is CASSYSRTTGELFF. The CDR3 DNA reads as TGTGCCAGCAGTTACTCGAGGACCACCGGGGAGCTGTTTTTT.

CDR3 residues: CASSDGIGHYGYTF. For the CDR3, the DNA is TGTGCCAGCAGTGATGGGATAGGGCACTATGGCTACACCTTC. V and J are TRBV2 and TRBJ1-2; D not resolved. Per the germline V gene, CDR1 is SNHLY and CDR2 is FYNNEI. Trimming pared 3 bases from V and 3 bases from J, leaving 11 bases between. The CDR3 is 14 residues long. Based on the CDR3 plus reference TRBV2 and TRBJ1-2, the full variable domain is EPEVTQTPSHQVTQMGQEVILRCVPISNHLYFYWYRQILGQKVEFLVSFYNNEISEKSEIFDDQFSVERPDGSNFTLKIRSTKLEDSAMYFCASSDGIGHYGYTFGSGTRLTVV.

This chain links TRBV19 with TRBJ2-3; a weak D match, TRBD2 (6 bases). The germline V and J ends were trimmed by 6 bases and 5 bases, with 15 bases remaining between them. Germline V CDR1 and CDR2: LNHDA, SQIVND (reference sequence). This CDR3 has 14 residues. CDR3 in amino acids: CASSRTTLQDTQYF. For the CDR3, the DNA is TGTGCCAGTAGCCGGACTACCTTACAAGATACGCAGTATTTT. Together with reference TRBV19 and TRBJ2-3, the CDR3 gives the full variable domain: DGGITQSPKYLFRKEGQNVTLSCEQNLNHDAMYWYRQDPGQGLRLIYYSQIVNDFQKGDIAEGYSVSREKKESFPLTVTSAQKNPTAFYLCASSRTTLQDTQYFGPGTRLTVL.

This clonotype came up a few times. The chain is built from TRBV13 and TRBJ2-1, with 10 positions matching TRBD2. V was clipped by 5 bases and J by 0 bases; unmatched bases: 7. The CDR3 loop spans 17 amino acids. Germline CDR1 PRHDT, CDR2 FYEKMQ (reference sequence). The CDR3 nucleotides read TGTGCCAGCAGCACAAGAGGACTAGCGGCCTCCTACAATGAGCAGTTCTTC. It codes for CASSTRGLAASYNEQFF. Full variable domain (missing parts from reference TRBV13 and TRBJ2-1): AAGVIQSPRHLIKEKRETATLKCYPIPRHDTVYWYQQGPGQDPQFLISFYEKMQSDKGSIPDRFSAQQFSDYHSELNMSSLELGDSALYFCASSTRGLAASYNEQFFGPGTRLTVL.

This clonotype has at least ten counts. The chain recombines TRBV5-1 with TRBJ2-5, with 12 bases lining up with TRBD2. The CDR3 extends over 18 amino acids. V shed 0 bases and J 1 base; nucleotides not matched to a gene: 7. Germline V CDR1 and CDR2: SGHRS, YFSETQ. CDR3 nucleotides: TGCGCCAGCAGCTTGGCCTACGGACTAGCGGGAATCCAAGAGACCCAGTACTTC. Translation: CASSLAYGLAGIQETQYF.

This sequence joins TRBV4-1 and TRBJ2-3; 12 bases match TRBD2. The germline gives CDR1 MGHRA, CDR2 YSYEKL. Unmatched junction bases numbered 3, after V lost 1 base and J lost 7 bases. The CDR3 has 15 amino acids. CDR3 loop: CASSQVLAGGNTQYF. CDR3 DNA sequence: TGCGCCAGCAGCCAAGTCCTAGCGGGGGGGAATACGCAGTATTTT.

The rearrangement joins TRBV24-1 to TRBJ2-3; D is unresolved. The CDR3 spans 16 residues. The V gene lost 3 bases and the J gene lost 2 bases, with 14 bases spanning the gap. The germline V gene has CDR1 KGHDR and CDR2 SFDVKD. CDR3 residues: CATSDLVSGPTDTQYF. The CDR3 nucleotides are TGTGCCACCAGTGATCTGGTCAGTGGTCCCACAGATACGCAGTATTTT.

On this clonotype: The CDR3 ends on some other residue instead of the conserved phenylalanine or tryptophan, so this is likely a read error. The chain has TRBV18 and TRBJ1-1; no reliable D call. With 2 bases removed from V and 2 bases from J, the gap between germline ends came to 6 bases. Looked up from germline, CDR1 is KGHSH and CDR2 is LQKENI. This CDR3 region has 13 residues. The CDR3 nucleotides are TGTGCCAGCTCACCAGTCCTTAACACTGAAGCTTTCTAT. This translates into CASSPVLNTEAFY.

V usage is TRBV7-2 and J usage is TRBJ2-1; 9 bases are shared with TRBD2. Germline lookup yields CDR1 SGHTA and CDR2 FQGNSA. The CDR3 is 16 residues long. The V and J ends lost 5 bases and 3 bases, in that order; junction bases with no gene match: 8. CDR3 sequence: CASSNYVTSGYNEQFF. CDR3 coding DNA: TGTGCCAGCAGCAATTATGTGACTAGCGGCTACAATGAGCAGTTCTTC. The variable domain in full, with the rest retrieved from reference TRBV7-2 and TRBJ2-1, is GAGVSQSPSNKVTEKGKDVELRCDPISGHTALYWYRQSLGQGLEFLIYFQGNSAPDKSGLPSDRFSAERTGGSVSTLTIQRTQQEDSAVYLCASSNYVTSGYNEQFFGPGTRLTVL.

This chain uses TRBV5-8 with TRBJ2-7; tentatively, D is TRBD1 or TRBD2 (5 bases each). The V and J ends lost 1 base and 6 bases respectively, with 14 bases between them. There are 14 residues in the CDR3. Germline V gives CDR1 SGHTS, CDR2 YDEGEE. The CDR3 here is CASSLLDRDGEQYF. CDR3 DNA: TGTGCCAGCAGCTTGTTAGATAGGGACGGCGAGCAGTACTTC.

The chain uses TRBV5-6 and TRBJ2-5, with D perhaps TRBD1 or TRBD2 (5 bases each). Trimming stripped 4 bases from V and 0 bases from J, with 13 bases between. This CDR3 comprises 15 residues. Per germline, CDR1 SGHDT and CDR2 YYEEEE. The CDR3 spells CASSMRAGYQETQYF. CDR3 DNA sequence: TGTGCCAGCAGCATGAGGGCAGGGTACCAAGAGACCCAGTACTTC.

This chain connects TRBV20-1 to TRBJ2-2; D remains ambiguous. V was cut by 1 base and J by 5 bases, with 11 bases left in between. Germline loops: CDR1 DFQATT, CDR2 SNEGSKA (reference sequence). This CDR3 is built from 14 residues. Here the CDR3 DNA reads TGCAGTGCTAGAGCGGTCCCGTCGACCGGGGAGCTGTTTTTT. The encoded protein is CSARAVPSTGELFF.

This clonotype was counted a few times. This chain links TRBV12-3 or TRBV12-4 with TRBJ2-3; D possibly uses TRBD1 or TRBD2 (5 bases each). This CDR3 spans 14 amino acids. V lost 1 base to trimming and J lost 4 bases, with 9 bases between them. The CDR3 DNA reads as TGTGCCAGCAGTTTAGAGCGAGGGGCAGATACGCAGTATTTT. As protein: CASSLERGADTQYF.

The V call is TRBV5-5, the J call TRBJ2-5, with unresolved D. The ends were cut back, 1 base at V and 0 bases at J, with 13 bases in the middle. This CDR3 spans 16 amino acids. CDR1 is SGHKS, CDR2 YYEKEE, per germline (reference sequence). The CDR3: CASSLFTNPYQETQYF. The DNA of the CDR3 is TGTGCCAGCAGCTTGTTTACCAATCCATACCAAGAGACCCAGTACTTC.

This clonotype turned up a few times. CDR3 sequence: CSARDSRTVGTEAFF. CDR3 bases: TGCAGTGCTAGAGATAGCAGGACAGTCGGCACTGAAGCTTTCTTT. The chain combines TRBV20-1 with TRBJ1-1; maybe TRBD1 (6 bases). The V gene lost 0 bases and the J gene lost 4 bases, with 15 bases spanning the gap. The CDR3 runs to 15 residues. Per the germline V gene, CDR1 is DFQATT and CDR2 is SNEGSKA (reference sequence).

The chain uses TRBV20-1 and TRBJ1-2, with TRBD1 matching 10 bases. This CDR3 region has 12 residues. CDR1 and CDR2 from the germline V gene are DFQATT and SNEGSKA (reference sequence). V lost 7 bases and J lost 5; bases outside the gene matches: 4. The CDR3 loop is CSVDRGLYGYTF. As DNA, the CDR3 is TGCAGTGTTGACAGGGGGCTTTATGGCTACACCTTC.

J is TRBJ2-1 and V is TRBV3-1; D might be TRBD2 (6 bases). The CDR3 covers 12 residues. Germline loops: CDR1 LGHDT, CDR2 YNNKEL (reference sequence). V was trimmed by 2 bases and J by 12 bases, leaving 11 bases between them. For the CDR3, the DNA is TGTGCCAGCAGCCAAATTACGGGAGTGCAGTTCTTC. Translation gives CASSQITGVQFF.

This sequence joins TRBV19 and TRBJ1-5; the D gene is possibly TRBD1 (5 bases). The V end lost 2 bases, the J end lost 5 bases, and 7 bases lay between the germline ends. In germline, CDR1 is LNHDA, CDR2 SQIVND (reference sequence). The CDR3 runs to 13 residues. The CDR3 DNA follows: TGTGCCAGTAGTATATCGGGGGATCAGCCCCAGCATTTT. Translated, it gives CASSISGDQPQHF.

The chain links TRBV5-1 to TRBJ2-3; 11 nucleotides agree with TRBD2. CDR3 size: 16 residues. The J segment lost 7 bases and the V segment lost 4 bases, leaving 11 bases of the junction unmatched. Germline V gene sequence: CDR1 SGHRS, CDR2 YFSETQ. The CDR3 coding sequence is TGCGCCAGCAGCAGTACTAGCGGGAGTCCTGTAAATACGCAGTATTTT. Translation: CASSSTSGSPVNTQYF.

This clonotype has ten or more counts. The CDR3 reads CSVVRHRQNYGYTF. The CDR3 nucleotides read TGCAGCGTTGTGCGCCACAGGCAAAACTATGGCTACACCTTC. The V and J genes are TRBV29-1 and TRBJ1-2; perhaps TRBD1 as D (5 bases). Germline lookup yields CDR1 SQVTM and CDR2 ANQGSEA. The V end was cut by 4 bases, the J end by 2 bases, with 14 bases between. The CDR3 contains 14 residues.

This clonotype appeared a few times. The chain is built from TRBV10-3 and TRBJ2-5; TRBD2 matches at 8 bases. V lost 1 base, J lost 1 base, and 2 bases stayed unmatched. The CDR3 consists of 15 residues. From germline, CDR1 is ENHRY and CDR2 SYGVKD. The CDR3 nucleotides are TGTGCCATCAGTGAGTTCACTAGCGGCCAAGAGACCCAGTACTTC. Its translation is CAISEFTSGQETQYF.

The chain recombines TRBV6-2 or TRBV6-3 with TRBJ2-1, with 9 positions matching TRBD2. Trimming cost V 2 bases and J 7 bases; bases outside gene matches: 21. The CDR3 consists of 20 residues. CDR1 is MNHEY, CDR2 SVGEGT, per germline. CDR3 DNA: TGTGCCAGCAGTTACCCCCAATCGGGACTAGCCCTCAGTCCGCAAAATGAGCAGTTCTTC. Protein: CASSYPQSGLALSPQNEQFF.

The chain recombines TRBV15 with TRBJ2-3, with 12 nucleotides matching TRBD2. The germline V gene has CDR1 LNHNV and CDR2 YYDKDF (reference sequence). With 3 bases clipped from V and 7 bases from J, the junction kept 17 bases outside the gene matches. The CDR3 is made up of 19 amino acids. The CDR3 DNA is TGTGCCACCAGCAGGATTGGGCTAGCGGGAGGGCCCGAGTATTATACGCAGTATTTT. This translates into CATSRIGLAGGPEYYTQYF. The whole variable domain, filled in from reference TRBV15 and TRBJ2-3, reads DAMVIQNPRYQVTQFGKPVTLSCSQTLNHNVMYWYQQKSSQAPKLLFHYYDKDFNNEADTPDNFQSRRPNTSFCFLDIRSPGLGDTAMYLCATSRIGLAGGPEYYTQYFGPGTRLTVL.

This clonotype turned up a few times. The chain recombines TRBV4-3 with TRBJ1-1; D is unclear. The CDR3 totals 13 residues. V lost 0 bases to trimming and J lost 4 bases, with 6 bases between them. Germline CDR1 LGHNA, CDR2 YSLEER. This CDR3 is CASSQEDGTEAFF. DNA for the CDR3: TGCGCCAGCAGCCAAGAGGACGGCACTGAAGCTTTCTTT.

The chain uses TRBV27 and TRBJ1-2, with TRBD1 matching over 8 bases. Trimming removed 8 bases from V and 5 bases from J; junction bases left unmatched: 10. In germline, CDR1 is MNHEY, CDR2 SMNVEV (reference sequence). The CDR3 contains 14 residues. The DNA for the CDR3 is TGTGCCAGCTCTATCTCAGGGGGCGGTTATGGCTACACCTTC. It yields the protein CASSISGGGYGYTF.